The clone carrying this T cell receptor beta chain is a singleton in its sample. J was trimmed by 10 bases and V by 4 bases; bases with no gene match: 11. Germline lookup yields CDR1 MDHEN and CDR2 SYDVKM. This CDR3 comprises 16 residues. These data originate in a study of technical replicates of blood from several donors. Assay used: immunoSEQ multiplex PCR; TCRdb lists only in-frame clones, some missing. The sample contains 85,000 to 100,000 clones, approximately 95% of which appear only once. The TCR originated in a human donor in good health. Sequenced material: T cells isolated from PBMCs. The chain recombines TRBV28 with TRBJ2-1; 12 nucleotides line up with TRBD2. The CDR3 spells CASSSLTSGSFGEQFF. CDR3 sequence (DNA): TGTGCCAGCAGTTCTTTGACTAGCGGGAGTTTTGGAGAGCAGTTCTTC.